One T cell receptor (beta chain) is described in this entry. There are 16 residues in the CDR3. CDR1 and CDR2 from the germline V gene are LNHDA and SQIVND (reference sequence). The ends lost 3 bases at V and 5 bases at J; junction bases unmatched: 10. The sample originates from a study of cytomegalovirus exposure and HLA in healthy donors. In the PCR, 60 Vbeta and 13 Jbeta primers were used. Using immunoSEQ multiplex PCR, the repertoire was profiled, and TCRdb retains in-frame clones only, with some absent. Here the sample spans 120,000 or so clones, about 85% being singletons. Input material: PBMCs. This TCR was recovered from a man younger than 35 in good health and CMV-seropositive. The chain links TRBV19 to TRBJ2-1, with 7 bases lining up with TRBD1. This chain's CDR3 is CASSIVMPGGHNEQFF. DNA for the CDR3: TGTGCCAGTAGTATCGTGATGCCAGGGGGACACAATGAGCAGTTCTTC.